A single sample gave rise to the 7 T cell receptor beta chains below, sequenced in a study of identical twins. TCRdb reanalysed the 5' RACE reads using MiXCR and keeps one entry per CDR3 protein. The sample records around 220,000 distinct CDR3 sequences, over 12% being singletons. The specimen sequenced was memory (CD45RO+) T cells sorted from blood. These receptors all stem from a woman in her late teens or twenties in good health.

The chain employs TRBV5-1 and TRBJ1-1; perhaps TRBD1 as D (6 bases). The length of the CDR3 is 14 residues. V dropped 1 base and J dropped 5 bases, with 12 bases sitting between them. The germline gives CDR1 SGHRS, CDR2 YFSETQ. CDR3 sequence (DNA): TGCGCCAGCAGCTTGATGACAGGTGAGACTGAAGCTTTCTTT. It translates to CASSLMTGETEAFF. Complete variable domain (other parts from reference TRBV5-1 and TRBJ1-1): KAGVTQTPRYLIKTRGQQVTLSCSPISGHRSVSWYQQTPGQGLQFLFEYFSETQRNKGNFPGRFSGRQFSNSRSEMNVSTLELGDSALYLCASSLMTGETEAFFGQGTRLTVV.

The chain employs TRBV29-1 and TRBJ1-1, with a weak D call TRBD1 (6 bases). V gave up 6 bases and J gave up 11 bases, with 19 bases separating them. The CDR3 is made up of 12 amino acids. Germline lookup yields CDR1 SQVTM and CDR2 ANQGSEA. CDR3: CSVGFWDNGAFF. The CDR3 coding sequence is TGCAGCGTCGGGTTCTGGGACAACGGGGCTTTCTTT.

The chain joins TRBV5-1 to TRBJ1-1, with TRBD1 matching 8 bases. CDR1 and CDR2 (germline): SGHRS, YFSETQ. V lost 0 bases to trimming and J lost 7 bases; unmatched junction nucleotides: 2. The CDR3 has 13 residues. The CDR3 region is CASSLAGTGEAFF. The CDR3, as DNA: TGCGCCAGCAGCTTGGCCGGGACAGGTGAAGCTTTCTTT.

The J gene is TRBJ2-3, the V gene TRBV20-1; TRBD2 might be the D (6 bases). With 6 bases removed from V and 2 bases from J, the gap between germline ends came to 15 bases. Germline V CDR1 and CDR2: DFQATT, SNEGSKA (reference sequence). The CDR3 has 14 residues. The CDR3 nucleotides are TGCAGTGCCCCGGTAGGACTAAACACAGATACGCAGTATTTT. This translates into CSAPVGLNTDTQYF.

The V and J genes are TRBV7-9 and TRBJ2-7, with TRBD2 as a possible D gene (6 bases). CDR1 is SEHNR, CDR2 FQNEAQ, per germline (reference sequence). V gave up 0 bases and J gave up 2 bases, with 14 bases separating them. This CDR3 is 16 amino acids long. CDR3 coding DNA: TGTGCCAGCAGCTTAGCTCCTCGGCGGGGTCCCTACGAGCAGTACTTC. It encodes CASSLAPRRGPYEQYF.

This clonotype was seen ten or more times. This rearrangement joins TRBV2 to TRBJ2-3, with D possibly TRBD1 on 6 matching bases. This CDR3 region has 14 residues. In germline, CDR1 is SNHLY, CDR2 FYNNEI. The V gene lost 5 bases and the J gene lost 3 bases, with 12 bases spanning the gap. The CDR3 loop reads CASSFEGGTDTQYF. The CDR3 nucleotides read TGTGCCAGCAGTTTCGAAGGGGGTACAGATACGCAGTATTTT.

This clonotype was observed many times. The chain is built from TRBV12-3 or TRBV12-4 and TRBJ2-6; D is possibly TRBD1 or TRBD2 (5 bases each). The CDR3 sequence is 15 residues long. V was shortened by 1 base and J by 4 bases, with 8 bases between the two germline ends. The CDR3 protein is CASSLGGVGANVLTF. Written as DNA, the CDR3 is TGTGCCAGCAGTTTAGGAGGGGTCGGGGCCAACGTCCTGACTTTC.